Listed below are T cell receptor beta chains from one sample, sequenced in a study of CD8 T cells in Susac syndrome. Each CDR3 protein gets one entry after TCRdb re-called the immunoSEQ multiplex PCR reads with MiXCR. The sample lists roughly 130,000 distinct CDR3 sequences, nearly 95% occurring once. Specimen: CD4+ T cells from PBMCs. The receptors come from a human donor in good health. Each CDR3 is given with its conserved first and last residue. The D gene is left open where the match is weak. Size values are once, few and many counts, or a class for expanded clones, and some rows have none.

j_gene: TRBJ2-2; v_gene: TRBV5-1; abundance: -; d_gene: -; CDR3aa: CASSLGRGSGELFF; CDR3nt: TGCGCCAGCAGCTTGGGCAGGGGATCCGGGGAGCTGTTTTTT
j_gene: TRBJ2-4; v_gene: TRBV3-1; abundance: -; d_gene: TRBD2; CDR3aa: CASSWTSGRAGNIQYF; CDR3nt: TGTGCCAGCAGCTGGACTAGCGGGAGGGCCGGAAACATTCAGTACTTC
j_gene: TRBJ2-1; v_gene: TRBV5-1; abundance: -; d_gene: TRBD1; CDR3aa: CASSLGGQFSSYNEQFF; CDR3nt: TGCGCCAGCAGCTTGGGGGGACAGTTTAGCTCCTACAATGAGCAGTTCTTC
j_gene: TRBJ2-2; v_gene: TRBV24-1; abundance: -; d_gene: -; CDR3aa: CATRTPNTGELFF; CDR3nt: TGTGCCACCAGAACACCGAACACCGGGGAGCTGTTTTTT
j_gene: TRBJ1-5; v_gene: TRBV19; abundance: -; d_gene: -; CDR3aa: CASRGWDGPWSAQHF; CDR3nt: TGTGCCAGTAGAGGGTGGGACGGACCGTGGTCGGCCCAGCATTTT
j_gene: TRBJ1-3; v_gene: TRBV12-5; abundance: -; d_gene: -; CDR3aa: CASGLDTLSGNTIYF; CDR3nt: TGTGCTAGTGGTTTGGACACTCTCTCTGGAAACACCATATATTTT
j_gene: TRBJ1-5; v_gene: TRBV20-1; abundance: -; d_gene: TRBD1; CDR3aa: CSARDPAGGGNQPQHF; CDR3nt: TGCAGTGCTAGAGATCCCGCAGGGGGGGGCAATCAGCCCCAGCATTTT
j_gene: TRBJ2-3; v_gene: TRBV29-1; abundance: -; d_gene: TRBD2; CDR3aa: CSATMSGLANADTQYF; CDR3nt: TGCAGCGCTACCATGTCGGGACTAGCAAACGCAGATACGCAGTATTTT
j_gene: TRBJ2-2; v_gene: TRBV29-1; abundance: -; d_gene: TRBD2; CDR3aa: CSVASGRANGELFF; CDR3nt: TGCAGCGTTGCCAGCGGGAGAGCGAATGGGGAGCTGTTTTTT
j_gene: TRBJ2-3; v_gene: TRBV18; abundance: -; d_gene: TRBD1; CDR3aa: CASSPRDRPTDTQYF; CDR3nt: TGTGCCAGCTCACCCCGGGACAGGCCCACAGATACGCAGTATTTT
j_gene: TRBJ2-7; v_gene: TRBV23-1; abundance: once; d_gene: -; CDR3aa: CASNNEYEQYF; CDR3nt: TGCGCCAGCAACAACGAGTACGAGCAGTACTTC
j_gene: TRBJ1-1; v_gene: TRBV2; abundance: -; d_gene: -; CDR3aa: CASSEGHPGGEAFF; CDR3nt: TGTGCCAGCAGTGAAGGACACCCGGGAGGTGAAGCTTTCTTT
j_gene: TRBJ1-5; v_gene: TRBV28; abundance: -; d_gene: TRBD1; CDR3aa: CASSYLRGRDIGNQPQHF; CDR3nt: TGTGCCAGCAGTTATTTAAGGGGGCGGGATATTGGCAATCAGCCCCAGCATTTT
j_gene: TRBJ2-1; v_gene: TRBV6-5; abundance: -; d_gene: TRBD1; CDR3aa: CASSSPGQGANEQFF; CDR3nt: TGTGCCAGCAGTTCTCCGGGACAGGGGGCAAATGAGCAGTTCTTC
j_gene: TRBJ1-3; v_gene: TRBV29-1; abundance: -; d_gene: TRBD1; CDR3aa: CSAKQGASGNTIYF; CDR3nt: TGCAGCGCAAAACAGGGGGCGTCTGGAAACACCATATATTTT
j_gene: TRBJ2-7; v_gene: TRBV19; abundance: -; d_gene: -; CDR3aa: CATGPLYEQYF; CDR3nt: TGTGCTACCGGGCCCCTCTACGAGCAGTACTTC
j_gene: TRBJ1-2; v_gene: TRBV7-2; abundance: -; d_gene: -; CDR3aa: CASSLAGGGYGYTF; CDR3nt: TGTGCCAGCAGCTTAGCGGGTGGAGGGTATGGCTACACCTTC
j_gene: TRBJ2-5; v_gene: TRBV3-1; abundance: -; d_gene: TRBD2; CDR3aa: CASSLLSGGPGTQYF; CDR3nt: TGTGCCAGCAGCCTCCTAAGCGGGGGCCCAGGGACCCAGTACTTC
j_gene: TRBJ2-5; v_gene: TRBV6-5; abundance: -; d_gene: TRBD2; CDR3aa: CASSLLAGGPKETQYF; CDR3nt: TGTGCCAGCAGTCTACTAGCGGGAGGGCCTAAAGAGACCCAGTACTTC
j_gene: TRBJ2-5; v_gene: TRBV29-1; abundance: -; d_gene: -; CDR3aa: CSVAQGRETQYF; CDR3nt: TGCAGCGTTGCGCAGGGGAGGGAGACCCAGTACTTC
j_gene: TRBJ1-3; v_gene: TRBV6-6; abundance: -; d_gene: -; CDR3aa: CASSRSSSGNTIYF; CDR3nt: TGTGCCAGCAGCCGCTCCAGCTCTGGAAACACCATATATTTT
j_gene: TRBJ2-7; v_gene: TRBV6-1; abundance: -; d_gene: -; CDR3aa: CAISHGVVWGEQYF; CDR3nt: TGTGCCATTTCCCATGGTGTCGTGTGGGGCGAGCAGTACTTC
j_gene: TRBJ2-7; v_gene: TRBV4-1; abundance: -; d_gene: TRBD2; CDR3aa: CASSQDRSRTSGYEQYF; CDR3nt: TGCGCCAGCAGCCAAGATCGCAGTAGGACTAGCGGTTACGAGCAGTACTTC
j_gene: TRBJ2-1; v_gene: TRBV3-1; abundance: -; d_gene: TRBD2; CDR3aa: CASSLKNGLAGGYSEQFF; CDR3nt: TGTGCCAGCAGCCTGAAAAATGGACTAGCGGGAGGCTATAGTGAGCAGTTCTTC
j_gene: TRBJ2-5; v_gene: TRBV6-2/TRBV6-3; abundance: once; d_gene: -; CDR3aa: CASRQGFQETQYF; CDR3nt: TGTGCCAGCAGACAGGGTTTCCAAGAGACCCAGTACTTC
j_gene: TRBJ2-5; v_gene: TRBV7-9; abundance: -; d_gene: -; CDR3aa: CAGEVQETQYF; CDR3nt: TGTGCCGGGGAGGTCCAAGAGACCCAGTACTTC